This TCR beta chain was found in a study of identical twins. This clonotype was counted only a few times. Antigen: not known. Findings and limits, study-wide: Cord blood beta clonotypes present at high abundance carried fewer insertions; no such pattern appeared in memory repertoires.

Unique molecular identifiers were present on cDNA, and template switching added a universal primer site. Using its own MiXCR run on the 5' RACE reads, TCRdb lists one record per CDR3 protein. The sample has just over 500,000 distinct CDR3 sequences, around 20% seen once. This CDR3 spans 15 amino acids. Germline assignment: CDR1 KGHDR and CDR2 SFDVKD. V lost 3 bases and J 7 bases, leaving 16 bases between the germline ends. These same records also appear under a second study, on T cells expressing NK-cell markers.

Sequenced input: CD4+ T cells sorted from blood. The clonotype was recovered from a young woman in good health. The rearrangement joins TRBV24-1 to TRBJ2-3; either TRBD1 or TRBD2 may fit D (5 bases each). The CDR3 here is CATSDRTFGHHTQYF. In DNA form, the CDR3 reads TGTGCCACCAGTGATAGGACTTTCGGACATCATACGCAGTATTTT.